The rows below give T cell receptor beta chains drawn from one sample of a study of blood T cell repertoires in COVID-19. The assay was immunoSEQ multiplex PCR, and TCRdb's table has in-frame clones only and misses some. This table has about 400,000 clones, approximately 86% appearing once. Source material: peripheral blood. The receptors come from a human donor in a cohort sampled during active COVID-19. The CDR3 runs from the conserved cysteine through the conserved F or W. The D gene is left open where the match is weak. Rows may omit the clone size; those that give it use once, few, many or a size class.

abundance,v_gene,j_gene,d_gene,CDR3aa,CDR3nt
NA,TRBV6-4,TRBJ2-1,NA,CASSETGGIYNEQFF,TGTGCCAGCAGTGAGACAGGAGGAATCTACAATGAGCAGTTCTTC
NA,TRBV6-5,TRBJ2-1,TRBD2,CASALAGGNDNEQFF,TGTGCCAGCGCATTAGCGGGAGGGAACGACAATGAGCAGTTCTTC
NA,TRBV30,TRBJ2-1,NA,CAWTARLYNEQFF,TGTGCCTGGACCGCCCGACTGTACAATGAGCAGTTCTTC
NA,TRBV18,TRBJ1-2,TRBD1,CASSPLPPQGVGNYGYTF,TGTGCCAGCTCACCACTTCCCCCACAGGGGGTGGGTAACTATGGCTACACCTTC
once,TRBV2,TRBJ2-1,NA,CASSGRRGSAYNEQFF,TGTGCCAGCAGTGGCCGGCGGGGTAGCGCCTACAATGAGCAGTTCTTC
many,TRBV19,TRBJ1-1,TRBD1,CASSPNRGEGMNTEAFF,TGTGCCAGTAGTCCGAACAGGGGGGAGGGGATGAACACTGAAGCTTTCTTT
NA,TRBV5-1,TRBJ1-4,NA,CASTRTTSRGEKLFF,TGCGCCAGCACCCGGACAACCTCTAGGGGGGAAAAACTGTTTTTT
NA,TRBV5-1,TRBJ1-5,NA,CASSLEPDQPQHF,TGCGCCAGCAGCTTGGAACCGGATCAGCCCCAGCATTTT
once,TRBV27,TRBJ1-4,NA,CASSRSGHREKLFF,TGTGCCAGCAGCCGATCGGGACACCGAGAAAAACTGTTTTTT
NA,TRBV5-1,TRBJ2-3,TRBD1,CASSSTRGTGDEDTQYF,TGCGCCAGCAGCTCCACGAGGGGGACAGGGGACGAAGATACGCAGTATTTT
NA,TRBV25-1,TRBJ2-5,NA,CASSERRGQETQYF,TGTGCCAGCAGTGAGCGCAGGGGCCAGGAGACCCAGTACTTC
NA,TRBV5-1,TRBJ2-1,TRBD2,CASSYTGLAGQSSYNEQFF,TGCGCCAGCAGCTATACGGGACTAGCGGGACAGAGCTCCTACAATGAGCAGTTCTTC
many,TRBV7-2,TRBJ2-1,NA,CASSLARLAGEQFF,TGTGCCAGCAGCTTAGCGCGGCTAGCAGGCGAGCAGTTCTTC
NA,TRBV11-2,TRBJ2-1,TRBD2,CASSRTSGGYNEQFF,TGTGCCAGCAGCAGGACTAGCGGAGGGTACAATGAGCAGTTCTTC
NA,TRBV2,TRBJ2-6,NA,CASSDQESSGANVLTF,TGTGCCAGCAGTGACCAGGAAAGCTCTGGGGCCAACGTCCTGACTTTC
NA,TRBV7-2,TRBJ2-1,NA,CASSLAGSSYNEQFF,TGTGCCAGCAGCTTAGCCGGGAGTTCCTACAATGAGCAGTTCTTC
NA,TRBV28,TRBJ2-7,TRBD1,CASRPGTGDMEQYF,TGTGCCAGCAGACCCGGGACAGGGGATATGGAGCAGTACTTC
once,TRBV4-2,TRBJ2-5,NA,CASSQGQGLETQYF,TGTGCCAGCAGCCAAGGACAGGGACTGGAGACCCAGTACTTC
NA,TRBV5-6,TRBJ2-5,TRBD2,CASSLSLMEGWREETQYF,TGTGCCAGCAGCTTAAGTTTAATGGAGGGTTGGCGGGAGGAGACCCAGTACTTC
NA,TRBV4-1,TRBJ2-2,TRBD2,CASSQGTSGRAMTGELFF,TGCGCCAGCAGCCAAGGGACTAGCGGGAGGGCGATGACCGGGGAGCTGTTTTTT
NA,TRBV28,TRBJ2-1,NA,CASSTQQAPLYNEQFF,TGTGCCAGCAGTACCCAACAGGCCCCCCTCTACAATGAGCAGTTCTTC
NA,TRBV4-2,TRBJ1-3,TRBD1,CASSQGTGGSGNTIYF,TGTGCCAGCAGCCAAGGTACAGGGGGCTCTGGAAACACCATATATTTT
NA,TRBV30,TRBJ2-3,TRBD2,CAWKEGLATDTQYF,TGTGCCTGGAAGGAGGGACTAGCAACAGATACGCAGTATTTT
NA,TRBV4-2,TRBJ2-1,TRBD2,CASSQGGLAGDIHEQFF,TGTGCCAGCAGCCAAGGGGGACTAGCGGGAGATATCCATGAGCAGTTCTTC
NA,TRBV7-9,TRBJ1-5,NA,CASSPKGHNQPQHF,TGTGCCAGCAGCCCAAAAGGACATAATCAGCCCCAGCATTTT
NA,TRBV12-3/TRBV12-4,TRBJ1-4,NA,CASSLGGGVRLFF,TGTGCCAGCAGTTTGGGGGGAGGGGTGCGGCTGTTTTTT
NA,TRBV11-2,TRBJ2-5,TRBD2,CASSLVFSSGGETQYF,TGTGCCAGCAGCTTAGTATTTTCTAGCGGGGGGGAGACCCAGTACTTC
NA,TRBV29-1,TRBJ2-1,TRBD1,CSTRWDSEFF,TGCAGTACCCGGTGGGACAGTGAGTTCTTC
NA,TRBV25-1,TRBJ1-1,NA,CASSRGGILEAFF,TGTGCCAGCAGTCGGGGGGGGATCTTAGAAGCTTTCTTT
NA,TRBV3-1/TRBV3-2,TRBJ1-6,TRBD1,CASSQAPQGRNSPLHF,TGTGCCAGCAGCCAGGCACCACAGGGGCGTAATTCACCCCTCCACTTT
once,TRBV30,TRBJ1-2,NA,CAWSVHADGYTF,TGTGCCTGGAGTGTACACGCGGATGGCTACACCTTC
few,TRBV19,TRBJ1-1,TRBD1,CASKRGQLNAEAFF,TGTGCCAGTAAGAGGGGACAGCTGAACGCTGAAGCTTTCTTT
NA,TRBV3-1/TRBV3-2,TRBJ2-1,NA,CASSQDRGEEQFF,TGTGCCAGCAGCCAAGACAGGGGGGAGGAGCAGTTCTTC
NA,TRBV6-5,TRBJ1-1,TRBD1,CASSPGGMNTEAFF,TGTGCCAGCAGTCCAGGGGGAATGAACACTGAAGCTTTCTTT
NA,TRBV6-1,TRBJ1-1,NA,CASSEVLGGGNTEAFF,TGTGCCAGCAGTGAAGTTTTAGGGGGGGGGAACACTGAAGCTTTCTTT
once,TRBV2,TRBJ1-6,NA,CATLRDIQGHSPLHF,TGTGCCACCCTACGGGACATCCAGGGTCATTCACCCCTCCACTTT
NA,TRBV5-1,TRBJ2-1,TRBD1,CASSTRPGTGDNNEQFF,TGCGCCAGCAGCACTAGACCCGGGACAGGGGATAATAATGAGCAGTTCTTC
once,TRBV9,TRBJ1-1,TRBD1,CASSFATGGTEAFF,TGTGCCAGCAGCTTTGCGACAGGGGGCACTGAAGCTTTCTTT
NA,TRBV11-3,TRBJ2-1,TRBD2,CASSLSFRTSGSYNEQFF,TGTGCCAGCAGCTTAAGTTTCCGGACTAGCGGCTCCTACAATGAGCAGTTCTTC
once,TRBV7-9,TRBJ1-4,NA,CASSQGTRNEKLFF,TGTGCCAGCAGCCAGGGGACGCGAAATGAAAAACTGTTTTTT
NA,TRBV11-2,TRBJ2-1,NA,CASSPGTNNEQFF,TGTGCCAGCAGCCCAGGAACGAACAATGAGCAGTTCTTC
NA,TRBV5-4,TRBJ1-1,NA,CASSLVQGPEAFF,TGTGCCAGCAGCTTGGTGCAGGGCCCTGAAGCTTTCTTT
NA,TRBV18,TRBJ1-1,TRBD1,CASSPRTGTNTEAFF,TGTGCCAGCTCACCCAGGACAGGGACGAACACTGAAGCTTTCTTT
NA,TRBV19,TRBJ2-1,NA,CASSIRGEQFF,TGTGCCAGTAGTATCAGGGGTGAGCAGTTCTTC
NA,TRBV5-6,TRBJ2-7,TRBD2,CASSPTSGYEQYF,TGTGCCAGCAGCCCTACTAGCGGGTACGAGCAGTACTTC
NA,TRBV19,TRBJ1-1,NA,CASSPSGGSTEAFF,TGTGCCAGTAGTCCTTCCGGGGGGTCCACTGAAGCTTTCTTT